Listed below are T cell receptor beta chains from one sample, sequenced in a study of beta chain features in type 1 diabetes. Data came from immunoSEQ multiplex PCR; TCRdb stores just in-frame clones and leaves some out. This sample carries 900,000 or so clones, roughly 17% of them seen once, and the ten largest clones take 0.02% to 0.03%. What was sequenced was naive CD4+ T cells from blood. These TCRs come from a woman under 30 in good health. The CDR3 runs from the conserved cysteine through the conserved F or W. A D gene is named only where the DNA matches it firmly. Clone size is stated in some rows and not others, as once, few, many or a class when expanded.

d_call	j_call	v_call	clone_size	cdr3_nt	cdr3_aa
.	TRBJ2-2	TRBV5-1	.	TGCGCCAGCAGCTGGGGACCCGATAACACCGGGGAGCTGTTTTTT	CASSWGPDNTGELFF
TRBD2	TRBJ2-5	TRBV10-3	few	TGTGCCATCAGTGAGTCTAGCGGGAGAGGGGTACAAGAGACCCAGTACTTC	CAISESSGRGVQETQYF
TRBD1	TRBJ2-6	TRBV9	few	TGTGCCAGCAGCGTAGTACCCGGGACAGGGTGGTCCTCTGGGGCCAACGTCCTGACTTTC	CASSVVPGTGWSSGANVLTF
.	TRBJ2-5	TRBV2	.	TGTGCCAGCAGGGTGGACAGAGGCGGGCAAGAGACCCAGTACTTC	CASRVDRGGQETQYF
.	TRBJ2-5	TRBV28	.	TGTGCCAGCAGTTCGCCCGGGACGGCCTCCGGGACCCAGTACTTC	CASSSPGTASGTQYF
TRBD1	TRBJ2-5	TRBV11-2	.	TGTGCCAGCAGCTCAGGGGCAGGACAGGGTGTCCAAGAGACCCAGTACTTC	CASSSGAGQGVQETQYF
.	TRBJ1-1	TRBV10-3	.	TGTGCCATCAGTGGCGGGGGCACGAACACTGAAGCTTTCTTT	CAISGGGTNTEAFF
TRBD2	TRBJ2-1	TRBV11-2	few	TGTGCCAGCAGCCGGGGACTAGCGGGAGGTTATGAGCAGTTCTTC	CASSRGLAGGYEQFF
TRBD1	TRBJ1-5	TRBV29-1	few	TGCAGCGCGTCGCTGGGACAGGGTAATCAGCCCCAGCATTTT	CSASLGQGNQPQHF
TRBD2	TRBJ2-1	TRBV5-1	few	TGCGCCAGCAGCTTGGTAGGTAGCGGGACAAATGAGCAGTTCTTC	CASSLVGSGTNEQFF
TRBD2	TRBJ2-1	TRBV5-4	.	TGTGCCAGCAGCTTGGCTAGCGGGAGGAGGGACAATGAGCAGTTCTTC	CASSLASGRRDNEQFF
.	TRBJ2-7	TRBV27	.	TGTGCCAGCAGGAAGGAGACTAGGGTCTACGAGCAGTACTTC	CASRKETRVYEQYF
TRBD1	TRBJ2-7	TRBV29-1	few	TGCAGCGTCCTCAGGGGGCACGAGCAGTACTTC	CSVLRGHEQYF
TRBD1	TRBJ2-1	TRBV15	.	TGTGCCACCAGCCTGGGGCAGGGGGCCTACAATGAGCAGTTCTTC	CATSLGQGAYNEQFF
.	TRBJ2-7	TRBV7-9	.	TGTGCCAGCAGCTTCGGACGATCCTACGAGCAGTACTTC	CASSFGRSYEQYF
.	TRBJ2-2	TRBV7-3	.	TGTGCCAGCAGCTTAGGTGTCGGGGAGCTGTTTTTT	CASSLGVGELFF
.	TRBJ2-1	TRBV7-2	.	TGTGCCAGCAGCTTAGTCGGGCTAGAAAAGATCTTC	CASSLVGLEKIF
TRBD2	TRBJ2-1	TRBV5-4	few	TGTGCCAGCAGCCCCGAGCTTAGGAGCGGGGGGACGGATGAGCAGTTCTTC	CASSPELRSGGTDEQFF
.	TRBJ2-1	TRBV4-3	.	TGCGCCAGCAGCCAAGGATTAGGGTTGAGCTCCTACAATGAGCAGTTCTTC	CASSQGLGLSSYNEQFF
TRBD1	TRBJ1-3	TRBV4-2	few	TGTGCCAGCAGCCAAGAGGCGGGACAGGGTTCTGGAAACACCATATATTTT	CASSQEAGQGSGNTIYF
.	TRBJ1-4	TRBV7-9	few	TGTGCCAGCAGCTCAGGATCTCAAGCTAATGAAAAACTGTTTTTT	CASSSGSQANEKLFF
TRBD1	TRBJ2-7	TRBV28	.	TGTGCCAGCAGTTTACCCGGACAGGCTTCCTACGAGCAGTACTTC	CASSLPGQASYEQYF
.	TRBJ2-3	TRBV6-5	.	TGTGCCAGCGGGACCGGTGTATTGGATACGCAGTATTTT	CASGTGVLDTQYF
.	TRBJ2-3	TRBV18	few	TGTGCCAGCTCACATGGAGGGCCCAGCACAGATACGCAGTATTTT	CASSHGGPSTDTQYF
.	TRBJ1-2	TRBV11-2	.	TGTGCCAGCAGCACATATGGTGGCAGCTCAAACTATGGCTACACCTTC	CASSTYGGSSNYGYTF
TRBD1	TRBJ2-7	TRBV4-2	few	TGTGCCAGCAGCCAAAGGACAGGGGGACACTACGAGCAGTACTTC	CASSQRTGGHYEQYF
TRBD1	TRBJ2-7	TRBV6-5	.	TGTGCCAGCAGACCGGGACAGGGTCGTTACGAGCAGTACTTC	CASRPGQGRYEQYF
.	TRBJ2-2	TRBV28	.	TGTGCCAGCAGTAATAGCGGGGAGCTGTTTTTT	CASSNSGELFF
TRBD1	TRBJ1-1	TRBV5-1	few	TGCGCCAGCAGCCCGGGACAGACCTTGATTCCTGAAGCTTTCTTT	CASSPGQTLIPEAFF
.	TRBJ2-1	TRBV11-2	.	TGTGCCAGCAGCCCGCGCGAAAACCGCCAAGCTGGGAATGAGCAGTTCTTC	CASSPRENRQAGNEQFF
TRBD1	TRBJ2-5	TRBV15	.	TGTGCCACCAGCATAGGGACAGATAGTCGTGAGACCCAGTACTTC	CATSIGTDSRETQYF
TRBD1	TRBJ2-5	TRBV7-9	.	TGTGCCAGCAGCTTGGGGACAGGGCACGGGGAGCAGTACTTC	CASSLGTGHGEQYF
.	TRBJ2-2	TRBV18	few	TGTGCCAGCTCACCACGGTCCTCCCCGAACACCGGGGAGCTGTTTTTT	CASSPRSSPNTGELFF
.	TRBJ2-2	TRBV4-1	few	TGCGCCAGCAGCCAAGTGATTACGAACACCGGGGAGCTGTTTTTT	CASSQVITNTGELFF
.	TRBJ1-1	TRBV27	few	TGTGCCAGCAGTTTATTTGGGTGGACAGCCCAAAAGAACACTGAAGCTTTCTTT	CASSLFGWTAQKNTEAFF
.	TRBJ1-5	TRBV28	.	TGTGCCAGCAGGACGGGTACTCTTTATCAGCCCCAGCATTTT	CASRTGTLYQPQHF
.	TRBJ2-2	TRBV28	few	TGTGCCAGCAGTTTGAAGGGCACCGGGGAGCTGTTTTTT	CASSLKGTGELFF
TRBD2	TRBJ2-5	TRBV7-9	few	TGTGCCAGCACACTAGCGGGACAAGAGACCCAGTACTTC	CASTLAGQETQYF
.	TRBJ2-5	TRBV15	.	TGTGCCACCAGCAGAGATATCCAGGGATGGGAGACCCAGTACTTC	CATSRDIQGWETQYF
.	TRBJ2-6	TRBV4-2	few	TGTGCCAGCAGCCAAGGGCGTGGAAGCTCTGGGGCCAACGTCCTGACTTTC	CASSQGRGSSGANVLTF
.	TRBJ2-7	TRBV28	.	TGTGCCAGCAGTTCGAGCGGATCCTACGAGCAGTACTTC	CASSSSGSYEQYF
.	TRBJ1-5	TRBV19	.	TGTGCCAGTAGTACACAGGGTTATCAGCCCCAGCATTTT	CASSTQGYQPQHF
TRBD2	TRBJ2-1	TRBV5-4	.	TGTGCCAGCAGCTTGGAAGCGGGAGAGACGAGGGGGCAGTTCTTC	CASSLEAGETRGQFF
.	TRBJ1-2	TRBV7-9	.	TGTGCCAGCAGCTTAGATCCAGGGCAAGGTGACTATGGCTACACCTTC	CASSLDPGQGDYGYTF
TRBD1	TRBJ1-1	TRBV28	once	TGTGCCAGCAGGACAGGGGGTGGGAGTGAAGCTTTCTTT	CASRTGGGSEAFF
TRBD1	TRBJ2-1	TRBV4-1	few	TGCGCCAGCAGCCCCGGGACAGGGCGGAATGAGCAGTTCTTC	CASSPGTGRNEQFF
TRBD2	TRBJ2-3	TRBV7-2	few	TGTGCCAGCAGCTTAGAACTATTACTAGCGGGAGAGGATACGCAGTATTTT	CASSLELLLAGEDTQYF
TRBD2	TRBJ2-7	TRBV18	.	TGTGCCAGCTCTCTGCTGGGAGCGGGAGGTACCTACGAGCAGTACTTC	CASSLLGAGGTYEQYF
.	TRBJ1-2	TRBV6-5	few	TGTGCCAGCAGTTACTTGGACACCGATGGCTACACCTTC	CASSYLDTDGYTF
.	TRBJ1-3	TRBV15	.	TGTGCCACCAGCAGGAGTCTCGGCGGCCTGTTCTCTGGAAACACCATATATTTT	CATSRSLGGLFSGNTIYF
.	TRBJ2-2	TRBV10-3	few	TGTGCCATCAGTGGGGGCATAGTCGACACCGGGGAGCTGTTTTTT	CAISGGIVDTGELFF
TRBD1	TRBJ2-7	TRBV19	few	TGTGCCAGTAGGAAGGACAGGGGTTACGAGCAGTACTTC	CASRKDRGYEQYF
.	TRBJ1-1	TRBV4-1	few	TGCGCCAGCAGCCAAGATTTGGGCAGACTTGAAGCTTTCTTT	CASSQDLGRLEAFF